This TCR beta chain derives from a study of response to subunit inactivated influenza vaccine. V shed 0 bases and J shed 0 bases, with 8 bases lying between them. CDR1 is LGHNA and CDR2 is YSLEER in the germline V gene. The CDR3 spans 15 residues. TCRdb reprocessed the RT-PCR reads with MiXCR, giving one entry per CDR3 protein. The data hold around 190,000 distinct CDR3 sequences, with approximately 15% observed a single time. This clonotype was counted a few times. Sequenced here: CD8+ T cells sorted from PBMCs, sampled more than 4 days after vaccination. The rearrangement joins TRBV4-3 to TRBJ1-1; no firm D call. The receptor's source is a man between 45 and 60 years old who received an inactivated influenza vaccine. The CDR3 DNA reads as TGCGCCAGCAGCCAAGATGGGGATTTGAACACTGAAGCTTTCTTT. Translation: CASSQDGDLNTEAFF.